The 11 T cell receptor beta chains in this list originate from one sample, sequenced in a study of post-analysis software for immune sequencing data. Study results and caveats: Among roughly five TRBV segments more frequent in patients than controls were TRBV5-6, TRBV5-1 and TRBV20-1.

No antigen has been assigned to these receptors. Unique molecular identifiers tagged the TCR beta cDNA libraries. TCRdb reprocessed the PCR reads with MiXCR, giving one entry per CDR3 protein. The sample gives approximately 400,000 distinct CDR3 sequences, roughly 30% of which show up once; under 15% is in the top ten. The sequencing input was blood. Receptors originate from a girl between 5 and 17 years old with multiple sclerosis.

A few counts support this clonotype. This rearrangement joins TRBV7-6 to TRBJ2-7; D gene ambiguous. Germline V CDR1 and CDR2: SGHVS, FNYEAQ. Between the trimmed V and J ends, which lost 5 bases and 8 bases, there was a span of 16 bases. The CDR3 is 13 residues long. CDR3 nucleotides: TGTGCCAGCAGCGAAACGCCTCAGTTGCAGCAGTACTTC. Protein product: CASSETPQLQQYF.

This clonotype was recorded many times. V usage is TRBV27 and J usage is TRBJ2-7; 13 positions match TRBD2. V lost 8 bases and J lost 0; bases outside the gene matches: 10. Germline V CDR1 and CDR2: MNHEY, SMNVEV (reference sequence). The CDR3 has 17 amino acids. The CDR3 DNA follows: TGTGCCAGCCGAAGGACTAGCGGGGGAGGTACCTCCTACGAGCAGTACTTC. Translation gives CASRRTSGGGTSYEQYF.

The chain recombines TRBV6-6 with TRBJ1-5; maybe TRBD1 (5 bases). The CDR3 is 14 residues long. Germline V gene sequence: CDR1 MNHNY, CDR2 SVGAGI (reference sequence). Trimming took off 7 bases at V and 5 bases at J, with 15 bases between the two ends. CDR3 DNA: TGTGCCAGCACTCCGACACGGGGCGATCAGCCCCAGCATTTT. Translated, it gives CASTPTRGDQPQHF.

V usage is TRBV5-1 and J usage is TRBJ2-3; D gene ambiguous. CDR1 is SGHRS and CDR2 is YFSETQ in the germline V gene. This CDR3 is 15 amino acids long. V was clipped by 0 bases and J by 2 bases, with 10 bases between them. The CDR3: CASSLDGDFTDTQYF. The CDR3 DNA is TGCGCCAGCAGCTTGGATGGAGACTTCACAGATACGCAGTATTTT.

V gene TRBV5-1 combines with J gene TRBJ1-1; 9 bases are a match to TRBD1. CDR3 length: 15 amino acids. J gave up 2 bases and V 4 bases, and 6 bases lay outside the gene matches. Germline V gene sequence: CDR1 SGHRS, CDR2 YFSETQ. CDR3 DNA sequence: TGCGCCAGCAGCGAGGGACAGGGAGATAACACTGAAGCTTTCTTT. It codes for CASSEGQGDNTEAFF.

This clonotype was detected only once. At one boundary the junction diverges from the germline segment, which might be a read error. V usage is TRBV4-2 and J usage is TRBJ1-5; 9 bases match TRBD1. The CDR3 runs to 15 residues. The germline V gene encodes CDR1 LGHNA and CDR2 YNFKEQ. CDR3 sequence: CASSQEGQGDQPRHF. The CDR3 DNA sequence: TGTGCCAGCAGCCAAGAGGGACAGGGAGATCAGCCCCGGCATTTT.

In this sample, this clonotype turned up a few times. J is TRBJ1-2 and V is TRBV12-3 or TRBV12-4; possible D gene TRBD1, 6 bases. This CDR3 has 13 residues. V lost 2 bases, J lost 8 bases, and 12 bases lay in between. CDR3 in amino acids: CASSLSGQKGYTF. The CDR3 DNA follows: TGTGCCAGCAGTTTATCCGGACAGAAAGGCTACACCTTC.

This clonotype was seen a few times. CDR3 sequence (DNA): TGCAGTGCGCCAGGACAGGGCGAGCAGTACTTC. It translates to CSAPGQGEQYF. The chain uses TRBV20-1 and TRBJ2-7; 8 bases match TRBD1. The germline gives CDR1 DFQATT, CDR2 SNEGSKA (reference sequence). The CDR3 spans 11 residues. V was clipped by 6 bases and J by 6 bases; unmatched bases: 4.

V gene TRBV6-5 combines with J gene TRBJ2-3, with D tentatively TRBD2 (6 bases). Trimming took 5 bases from V and 10 from J, leaving 16 bases between them. CDR3 length: 13 residues. Germline V gene sequence: CDR1 MNHEY, CDR2 SVGAGI. Here the CDR3 DNA reads TGTGCCAGCAGTACGAGGGCCCCGGGGGCGCAGTATTTT. As protein: CASSTRAPGAQYF.

This clonotype has more than one count but fewer than ten. This chain connects TRBV12-3 or TRBV12-4 to TRBJ2-5; the D call may be TRBD1 or TRBD2 (5 bases each). Trimming pared 5 bases from V and 2 bases from J, leaving 12 bases between. The CDR3 extends over 14 amino acids. The CDR3 reads CASSPQGGQETQYF. CDR3 DNA: TGTGCCAGCAGTCCGCAGGGCGGGCAAGAGACCCAGTACTTC.

The chain employs TRBV6-2 or TRBV6-3 and TRBJ2-2; 8 bases map to TRBD1. Trimming cost V 6 bases and J 3 bases; bases outside gene matches: 6. Germline CDR1 reads MNHEY; CDR2 reads SVGEGT. CDR3 length equals 15 residues. CDR3 region: CASSLRGQDTGELFF. CDR3 bases: TGTGCCAGCAGCCTCAGGGGGCAGGACACCGGGGAGCTGTTTTTT.